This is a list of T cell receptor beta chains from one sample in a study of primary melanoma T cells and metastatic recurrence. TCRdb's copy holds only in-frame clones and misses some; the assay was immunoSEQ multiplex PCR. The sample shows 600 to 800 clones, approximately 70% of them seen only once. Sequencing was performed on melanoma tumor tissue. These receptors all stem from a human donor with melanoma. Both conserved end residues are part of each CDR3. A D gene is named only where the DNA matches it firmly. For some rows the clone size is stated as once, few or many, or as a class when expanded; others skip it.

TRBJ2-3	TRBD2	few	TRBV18	TGTGCCAGCTCACCCGGACTAGCGACTTTGACAGATACGCAGTATTTT	CASSPGLATLTDTQYF
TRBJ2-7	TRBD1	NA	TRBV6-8	TGTGCCAGCAGGGTACCGGGACAGGGATACGAGCAGTACTTC	CASRVPGQGYEQYF
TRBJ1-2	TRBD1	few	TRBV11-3	TGTGCCAGCAGCCGCGGGACAGGGGATCCCCTTAACTATGGCTACACCTTC	CASSRGTGDPLNYGYTF
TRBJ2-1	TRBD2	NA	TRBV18	TGTGCCAGCTCACCACTTGCTAGCGGGGTGGGGACCTACAATGAGCAGTTCTTC	CASSPLASGVGTYNEQFF
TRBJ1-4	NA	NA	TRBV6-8	TGTGCCAGCAGCTTACAGGGTACTGAAAAACTGTTTTTT	CASSLQGTEKLFF
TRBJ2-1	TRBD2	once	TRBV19	TGTGCCAGTAGTATATGGACTAGCGATGAGCAGTTCTTC	CASSIWTSDEQFF
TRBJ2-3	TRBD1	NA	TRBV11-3	TGTGCCAGCAGCTGGCCCCCGGGACAGGCCACAAATACGCAGTATTTT	CASSWPPGQATNTQYF
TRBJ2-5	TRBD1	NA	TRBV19	TGTGCCACTACTGGGGACTCCGGGACAGGGATCATTAGAGAGACCCAGTACTTC	CATTGDSGTGIIRETQYF
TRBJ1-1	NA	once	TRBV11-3	TGTGCCAGCAGCTTAGGCCCGGGACGGTCGAACACTGAAGCTTTCTTT	CASSLGPGRSNTEAFF
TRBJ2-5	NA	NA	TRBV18	TGTGCCAGCTCACAGTACTCTCCAGAGACCCAGTACTTC	CASSQYSPETQYF
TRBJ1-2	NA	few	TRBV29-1	TGCAGCGTTCCGGCCTTGATCGATGGCTACACCTTC	CSVPALIDGYTF
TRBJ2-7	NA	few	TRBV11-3	TGTGCCAGCAGCACTACCCTACTAACGGGCGGGAACTACGAGCAGTACTTC	CASSTTLLTGGNYEQYF
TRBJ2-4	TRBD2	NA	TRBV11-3	TGTGCCAGCAGACACGGGTCTTCTGTGCGGGGGGTGAACATTCAGTACTTC	CASRHGSSVRGVNIQYF
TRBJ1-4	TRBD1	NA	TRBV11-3	TGTGCCAGCAGCACAGGGACAGGGGGGCGTAATGAAAAACTGTTTTTT	CASSTGTGGRNEKLFF
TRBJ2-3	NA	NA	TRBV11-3	TGTGCCAGCAGCTTGGAGGGGAACCCCACAGATACGCAGTATTTT	CASSLEGNPTDTQYF
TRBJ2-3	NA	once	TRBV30	TGTGCCTGGAATAGGCTAGCCTTAGATACGCAGTATTTT	CAWNRLALDTQYF
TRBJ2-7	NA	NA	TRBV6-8	TGTGCCAGTTCGACAGGACCATGGGGCGAGCAGTACTTC	CASSTGPWGEQYF
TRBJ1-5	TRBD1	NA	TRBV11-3	TGTGCCAGCAGCCCAGACAGGGGGAGCAATCAGCCCCAGCATTTT	CASSPDRGSNQPQHF
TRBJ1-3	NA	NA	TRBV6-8	TGTGCCAGCAAAAGGGACGGAGACTCTGGAAACACCATATATTTT	CASKRDGDSGNTIYF
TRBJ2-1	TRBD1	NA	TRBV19	TGTGCCAGTAGTATTCCGGGACAGGGGACAAATGAGCAGTTCTTC	CASSIPGQGTNEQFF
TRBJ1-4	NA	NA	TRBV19	TGTGCCAGTAGTATAATAAATCTCGCAACTAATGAAAAACTGTTTTTT	CASSIINLATNEKLFF
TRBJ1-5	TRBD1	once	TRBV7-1	TGTGCCAGCAGCACCGGACAGGGTAGCAATCAGCCCCAGCATTTT	CASSTGQGSNQPQHF
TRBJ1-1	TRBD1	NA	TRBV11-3	TGTGCCAGCAGCCCAGGAGTGGTAGGGACAGCGAACACTGAAGCTTTCTTT	CASSPGVVGTANTEAFF
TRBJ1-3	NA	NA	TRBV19	TGTGCCAGTAGTATTTCGGGGACTGGAAACACCATATATTTT	CASSISGTGNTIYF
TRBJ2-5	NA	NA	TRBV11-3	TGTGCCAGCGGCGACGAGCGGGTCCAAGAGACCCAGTACTTC	CASGDERVQETQYF
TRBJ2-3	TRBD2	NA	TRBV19	TGTGCCAGTGGTCAATCGGGGGGTGTGGGCACAGATACGCAGTATTTT	CASGQSGGVGTDTQYF
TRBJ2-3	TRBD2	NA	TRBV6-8	TGTGCCAGTTCGCGGGGGATTTCTAGCACAGATACGCAGTATTTT	CASSRGISSTDTQYF
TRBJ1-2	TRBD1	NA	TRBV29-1	TGCAGCGTTGAGACCATCGACAGGGGGCGGTTCACCTTC	CSVETIDRGRFTF
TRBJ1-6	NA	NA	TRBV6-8	TGTGCCAGCACCTGGACCGAGAATTCACCCCTCCACTTT	CASTWTENSPLHF
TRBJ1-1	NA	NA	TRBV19	TGTGCCACAACCCCGACCTGGGGGATGAACACTGAAGCTTTCTTT	CATTPTWGMNTEAFF
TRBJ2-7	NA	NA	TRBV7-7	TGTGCCAGCAGCCATAGAAGGGGGGGCTACGAGCAGTACTTC	CASSHRRGGYEQYF
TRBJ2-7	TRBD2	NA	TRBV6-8	TGTGCCAGCAGTGAGCGGGGGGGCCTCTACGAGCAGTACTTC	CASSERGGLYEQYF
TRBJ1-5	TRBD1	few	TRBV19	TGTGCCAGTAGTATAGCATGGACAGGGGTAAATCAGCCCCAGCATTTT	CASSIAWTGVNQPQHF
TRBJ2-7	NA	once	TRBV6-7	TGTGCCAGCAGTAACAACTACGAGCAGTACTTC	CASSNNYEQYF
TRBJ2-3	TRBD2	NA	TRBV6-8	TGTGCCATCAACCTGGCGGGAGGGGAAGATACGCAGTATTTT	CAINLAGGEDTQYF
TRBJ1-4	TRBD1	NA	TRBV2	TGTGCCAGCAGAGGGACAGCTGCAACTAATGAAAAACTGTTTTTT	CASRGTAATNEKLFF
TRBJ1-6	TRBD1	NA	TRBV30	TGTGCCTGGACGGACAGGGGAAATTCACCCCTCCACTTT	CAWTDRGNSPLHF
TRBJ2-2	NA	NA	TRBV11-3	TGTGCCAGCAGCCACTTTGACAGCACCGGGGAGCTGTTTTTT	CASSHFDSTGELFF
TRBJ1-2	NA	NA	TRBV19	TGTGCCAGTAGAGTGGGGGCCAACTATGGCTACACCTTC	CASRVGANYGYTF
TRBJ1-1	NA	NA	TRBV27	TGTGCCAGCAGTAAAACAGTAGACACTGAAGCTTTCTTT	CASSKTVDTEAFF
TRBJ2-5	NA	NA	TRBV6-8	TGTGCCAGCAGTTACTCGCAGGTCCAAGAGACCCAGTACTTC	CASSYSQVQETQYF
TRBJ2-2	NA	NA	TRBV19	TGTGCCAGTAGTATAGGGAGGACGGGCGGGGAGCTGTTTTTT	CASSIGRTGGELFF
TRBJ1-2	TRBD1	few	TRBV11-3	TGTGCCAGCAGCTTAGAGACAGGGGATTCCTATGGCTACACCTTC	CASSLETGDSYGYTF
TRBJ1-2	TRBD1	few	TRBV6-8	TGTGCCAGCAGTCCGCTTCCACCGGGACAGGGATGGTATGGCTACACCTTC	CASSPLPPGQGWYGYTF
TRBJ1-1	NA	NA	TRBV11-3	TGTGCCAGCAGCTTACGGGGGAAGGGGACTGAAGCTTTCTTT	CASSLRGKGTEAFF
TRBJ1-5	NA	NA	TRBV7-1	TGTGCCAGCAGCTTAAACAGGGAATATCAGCCCCAGCATTTT	CASSLNREYQPQHF
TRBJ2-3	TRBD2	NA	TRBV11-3	TGTGCCAGCAGGGAGCGGGGGGCGCACACAGATACGCAGTATTTT	CASRERGAHTDTQYF
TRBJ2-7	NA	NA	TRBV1	TGCGCCAGCAGCTTAGTAAGGGGCAGGGGAACCTCACACGAGCAGTACTTC	CASSLVRGRGTSHEQYF
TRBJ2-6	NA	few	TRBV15	TGTGCCACCAGCAGATGGGTAGCCTCTGGGGCCAACGTCCTGACTTTC	CATSRWVASGANVLTF
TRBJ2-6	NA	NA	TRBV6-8	TGTGCCAGCAGTCTAGGGCACTCTGGGGCCAACGTCCTGACTTTC	CASSLGHSGANVLTF
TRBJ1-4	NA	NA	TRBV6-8	TGTGCCAGCAGTATCCTGGGGGATGAAAAACTGTTTTTT	CASSILGDEKLFF
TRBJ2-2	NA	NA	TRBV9	TGTGCCAGCAGGGCCCTTAACACCGGGGAGCTGTTTTTT	CASRALNTGELFF
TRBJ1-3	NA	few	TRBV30	TGTGCCTGGAGGGGATTCCACTCTGGAAACACCATATATTTT	CAWRGFHSGNTIYF
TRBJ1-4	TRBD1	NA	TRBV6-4	TGTGCCAGCAGTGAAGCGGGACAGGGGGCCCGTGTGGCCAAACTGTTTTTT	CASSEAGQGARVAKLFF
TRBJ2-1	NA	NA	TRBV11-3	TGTGCCAGCAGCGGAACTGGGGGTTCCTCCTACAATGAGCAGTTCTTC	CASSGTGGSSYNEQFF
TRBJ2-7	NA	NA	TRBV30	TGTGCCGGGGACAACACCTACGAGCAGTACTTC	CAGDNTYEQYF
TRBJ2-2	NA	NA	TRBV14	TGTGCCAGCAGCCATCTGCGAGCGGCCTACACCGGGGAGCTGTTTTTT	CASSHLRAAYTGELFF
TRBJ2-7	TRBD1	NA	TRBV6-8	TGTGCCAGCAGTTACAATCCCACAGGGGGCTGGGAGCAGTACTTC	CASSYNPTGGWEQYF
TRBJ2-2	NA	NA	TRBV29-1	TGCAGCGTTGACGGTCAGGTCACCGGGGAGCTGTTTTTT	CSVDGQVTGELFF